This TCR beta chain was captured in a study of blood T cell repertoires in COVID-19 (TCRdb year 2020). Study-wide context: The collaborator samples originated in the United States, Italy and Spain and spanned the acute and convalescent phases of COVID-19. The material from the prospective study consisted of cDNA or gDNA derived from T cells, B-cell-depleted T cells, or PBMCs. Subjects who had been exposed to COVID-19, were actively infected with it, or had recovered from it provided the deeply sampled blood TCRbeta repertoires that made up the dataset. The repertoires were released in a freely available public database intended as a resource for research on the immune response to SARS-CoV-2. The samples were drawn from the first 160 participants of the ongoing ImmuneRACE study and from 950 to 1,500 subjects provided by 6 global collaborators. A de-identified subject ID, COVID-19 status, age in years and sex were almost always included in the sample metadata. Where available, HLA class I and class II types were obtained from metadata supplied by the sample provider rather than from assay-based typing.

A second Seattle source provided samples from volunteer blood donors who had recovered from COVID-19. Collaborating institutions collected whole blood in K2EDTA tubes following their own protocols. For TCRbeta analysis, collaborators shipped samples in one of three forms: frozen whole blood, isolated PBMCs, or DNA extracted from either of those sample types. Study-wide conclusions, independent of this receptor: How much clinical and demographic metadata was included differed by source and by participant, and the metadata was provided uncurated.

TCRbeta CDR3 regions were amplified from genomic DNA using the immunoSEQ Assay, a bias-controlled multiplex PCR. The authors processed their data as follows. Within the assay, amplification of reference gene primers was used to estimate how many nucleated cells each sample contained. To quantify the absolute abundance of each unique TCRbeta CDR3 rearrangement, sequence reads were collapsed and filtered. Productive Simpson clonality was computed per sample as the square root of Simpson's diversity index over productive rearrangements. Held by TCRdb, this immuneACCESS table contains in-frame sequences only and omits some clones. Under half of the omission traces to an unresolved V gene where checked; the cause of the rest is unknown. That table furnishes V, J and clone size, whereas the DNA furnished D and trimming. In all, the sample holds about 170,000 clones, and around 80% of those were seen once. The leading ten clones occupy approximately 18% of the sample.

Regarding this clone: Its antigen has not been determined. Nothing much larger sits one base from this clone, and base qualities are not available.

From the cysteine up to the phenylalanine, the CDR3 has a length of 12 residues. Only the CDR3 part of the read is kept: 36 bases, read in frame from the first base. Reading the germline V gene gives CDR1 SNHLY and CDR2 FYNNEI. V lost 6 bases and J lost 7 bases; the stretch between them is 10 bases long. Recombination joined TRBV2 with TRBJ2-1, with the D gene not clear enough to name. Sequences were obtained from peripheral blood. This TCR came from a woman aged 70-85 years who had recovered from COVID-19. The CDR3 amino acid sequence is: CASSADGNEQFF. The nucleotides are TGTGCCAGCAGCGCGGATGGGAATGAGCAGTTCTTC. With the rest looked up from the reference TRBV2 and TRBJ2-1 genes rather than sequenced, the full variable domain is EPEVTQTPSHQVTQMGQEVILRCVPISNHLYFYWYRQILGQKVEFLVSFYNNEISEKSEIFDDQFSVERPDGSNFTLKIRSTKLEDSAMYFCASSADGNEQFFGPGTRLTVL.